The clone carrying this T cell receptor beta chain was seen a handful of times. This entry belongs to a study of blood T cells in healthy people across ages. Alongside a J-beta primer mix, a sample-barcoded 5' primer served in a second PCR lasting roughly 7 to 11 cycles. Every cDNA molecule bore a tag from a template-switch adaptor containing 12 random nucleotides. A single record per CDR3 protein comes from TCRdb applying MiXCR to the 5' RACE reads. The sample has roughly 860,000 distinct CDR3 sequences; less than 80% are singletons. Sequencing was done on a sample of blood. The source of this sequence is a man aged 30 to 39 in good health.

The CDR3 nucleotides are TGCAGCGTTGAAGCGATAGGGTCCTACGAGCAGTACTTC. It encodes CSVEAIGSYEQYF. The genes are TRBV29-1 and TRBJ2-7; D gene unclear. Germline CDR1 SQVTM, CDR2 ANQGSEA. Trimming removed 1 base at V and 1 base at J, with 8 bases between. This CDR3 comprises 13 residues.